Each of the 31 T cell receptor beta chains below was sequenced from the same sample in a study of cytomegalovirus exposure and HLA in healthy donors. Generated by immunoSEQ multiplex PCR, the TCRdb table keeps only in-frame clones and is missing some. This sample has tens of thousands of clones, with roughly 90% found just once. The sequencing sample was made of PBMCs. The origin of the receptors is a woman under 30 in good health and CMV-seropositive.

The V call is TRBV2, the J call TRBJ1-5; D might be TRBD1 (5 bases). V gave up 7 bases and J gave up 6 bases, with 13 bases separating them. This CDR3 spans 13 amino acids. The germline CDR1 and CDR2 sequences are SNHLY and FYNNEI. The CDR3 region is CASTGGVGQPQHF. In nucleotides, the CDR3 is TGTGCCAGCACTGGAGGGGTAGGTCAGCCCCAGCATTTT.

The chain links TRBV4-3 to TRBJ1-2; possible D gene TRBD1, 5 bases. Germline V gene sequence: CDR1 LGHNA, CDR2 YSLEER. The CDR3 totals 16 residues. V lost 1 base and J 4 bases, leaving 16 bases between the germline ends. CDR3 coding DNA: TGCGCCAGCAGCCAAGTGTTTGCCCAGGGCGGCTATGGCTACACCTTC. This codes for CASSQVFAQGGYGYTF.

The V and J genes are TRBV27 and TRBJ2-1, with 9 bases lining up with TRBD2. V gave up 2 bases and J gave up 3 bases; unmatched junction bases: 2. The CDR3 extends over 15 amino acids. In germline, CDR1 is MNHEY, CDR2 SMNVEV (reference sequence). The chain's CDR3 is CASSLGAGGYNEQFF. In DNA form, the CDR3 reads TGTGCCAGCAGTTTAGGAGCGGGAGGCTACAATGAGCAGTTCTTC.

The J gene is TRBJ1-2, the V gene TRBV7-2; 7 nucleotides align to TRBD1. The CDR3 sequence is 16 residues long. With 5 bases clipped from V and 3 bases from J, the junction kept 12 bases outside the gene matches. The germline V gene has CDR1 SGHTA and CDR2 FQGNSA. The CDR3 is CASSKRQGSNHYGYTF. For the CDR3, the DNA is TGTGCCAGCAGCAAGAGACAGGGCTCAAATCACTATGGCTACACCTTC.

The gene calls are TRBV15 and TRBJ2-1; 14 bases match TRBD2. V gave up 1 base and J gave up 7 bases; unmatched junction bases: 3. The CDR3 is 16 residues long. Germline CDR1 and CDR2: LNHNV and YYDKDF (reference sequence). This CDR3 reads CATSRAGTSGSNEQFF. DNA for the CDR3: TGTGCCACCAGCAGAGCCGGGACTAGCGGGAGTAATGAGCAGTTCTTC.

As concerns this clone: Other DNA variants within this sample encode the same CDR3. The rearrangement joins TRBV30 to TRBJ1-3; no reliable D call. From germline, CDR1 is GTSNPN and CDR2 SVGIG (reference sequence). Deletions cut 2 bases from V and 0 bases from J, with 5 bases between. The CDR3 consists of 13 residues. CDR3 sequence reads: CAWSTGSGNTIYF. DNA for the CDR3: TGTGCCTGGAGTACGGGCTCTGGAAACACCATATATTTT.

This clone was seen only once. The chain carries TRBV7-2 and TRBJ2-5, with TRBD1 as a possible D gene (7 bases). Germline V gene sequence: CDR1 SGHTA, CDR2 FQGNSA. V lost 4 bases to trimming and J lost 5 bases, with 14 bases between them. There are 14 residues in the CDR3. DNA of the CDR3: TGTGCCAGCAGCTATCAGGGGGGATCGGAGACCCAGTACTTC. Amino acid sequence: CASSYQGGSETQYF.

This clone was observed a single time. This chain links TRBV2 with TRBJ2-7; D not certain. Germline CDR1 and CDR2: SNHLY and FYNNEI. With 5 bases removed from V and 1 base from J, the gap between germline ends came to 9 bases. There are 13 residues in the CDR3. CDR3 sequence reads: CASSPGLSYEQYF. CDR3 bases: TGTGCCAGCAGTCCTGGGCTATCCTACGAGCAGTACTTC. Combining the CDR3 with reference TRBV2 and TRBJ2-7 gives the whole variable domain EPEVTQTPSHQVTQMGQEVILRCVPISNHLYFYWYRQILGQKVEFLVSFYNNEISEKSEIFDDQFSVERPDGSNFTLKIRSTKLEDSAMYFCASSPGLSYEQYFGPGTRLTVT.

The chain couples TRBV6-5 to TRBJ1-1; possibly TRBD1 for D (5 bases). The CDR3 consists of 13 residues. Germline CDR1 reads MNHEY; CDR2 reads SVGAGI. The V end lost 5 bases, the J end lost 4 bases, and 11 bases lay between the germline ends. The CDR3 loop reads CASSPGGGTEAFF. DNA of the CDR3: TGTGCCAGCAGTCCCGGGGGAGGCACTGAAGCTTTCTTT.

The chain recombines TRBV4-2 with TRBJ2-3; a possible D gene is TRBD2 (6 bases). Looked up from germline, CDR1 is LGHNA and CDR2 is YNFKEQ. The CDR3 consists of 17 residues. V gave up 2 bases and J gave up 2 bases, with 17 bases separating them. This CDR3 reads CASSQRDWEFTTDTQYF. The CDR3 nucleotides read TGTGCCAGCAGCCAAAGGGACTGGGAGTTTACCACAGATACGCAGTATTTT.

This clone was detected only once. V usage is TRBV7-2 and J usage is TRBJ2-7; D gene ambiguous. The germline gives CDR1 SGHTA, CDR2 FQGNSA. The CDR3 runs to 13 residues. V gave up 2 bases and J gave up 6 bases, with 11 bases separating them. The CDR3 loop is CASSLSQFREQYF. The CDR3 coding sequence is TGTGCCAGCAGCTTATCACAGTTCCGCGAGCAGTACTTC.

The gene calls are TRBV14 and TRBJ1-4; 11 bases line up with TRBD1. The CDR3 has 16 amino acids. Germline V lookup: CDR1 SGHDN, CDR2 FVKESK. V lost 5 bases to trimming and J lost 0 bases; unmatched junction nucleotides: 2. CDR3 loop: CASSVGQGATNEKLFF. For the CDR3, the DNA is TGTGCCAGCAGCGTGGGACAGGGGGCAACTAATGAAAAACTGTTTTTT.

The chain carries TRBV10-2 and TRBJ2-3, with 8 bases aligning to TRBD1. The germline gives CDR1 WSHSY, CDR2 SAAADI. J gave up 0 bases and V 2 bases, and 7 bases lay outside the gene matches. The CDR3 is 17 amino acids. The CDR3 sequence: CASSEEWTGTSTDTQYF. The CDR3 nucleotides are TGCGCCAGCAGTGAGGAATGGACAGGGACTAGCACAGATACGCAGTATTTT.

This chain connects TRBV4-1 to TRBJ1-4; a weak D match, TRBD1 (6 bases). The CDR3 has 16 residues. CDR1 is MGHRA and CDR2 is YSYEKL in the germline V gene. V was shortened by 0 bases and J by 3 bases, with 11 bases between the two germline ends. The CDR3 DNA sequence: TGCGCCAGCAGCCAAGAAACACAGGGACCTAATGAAAAACTGTTTTTT. Translating it yields CASSQETQGPNEKLFF.

Details on this clone: The same CDR3 is also encoded by other DNA sequences in this sample. The rearrangement links TRBV27 to TRBJ2-3; 10 nucleotides agree with TRBD2. CDR3 length: 16 amino acids. Trimming at V came to 3 bases and at J to 4 bases, leaving 7 bases not matched to a gene. Germline values: CDR1 MNHEY, CDR2 SMNVEV (reference sequence). In nucleotides, the CDR3 is TGTGCCAGCAGTTTGGCAAGCGGGGGGGCGTCAGATACGCAGTATTTT. Translating gives CASSLASGGASDTQYF.

This rearrangement joins TRBV11-1 to TRBJ2-5, with D perhaps TRBD2 (6 bases). Germline assignment: CDR1 SGHAT and CDR2 FQDESV (reference sequence). The CDR3 length is 16 residues. Trimming removed 7 bases at V and 4 bases at J, with 22 bases between. The DNA of the CDR3 is TGTGCCAGCACCCCCGGGGACTCCCGACACGCAGAGACCCAGTACTTC. Protein: CASTPGDSRHAETQYF.

The gene calls are TRBV9 and TRBJ2-3; no clear D. This CDR3 contains 16 residues. The V gene's germline CDR1 is SGDLS and CDR2 YYNGEE. Trimming cost V 1 base and J 0 bases, with 12 bases left between them. The CDR3 sequence: CASSVLSLTSTDTQYF. The CDR3 nucleotides read TGTGCCAGCAGCGTACTCTCACTCACTAGCACAGATACGCAGTATTTT.

The J gene is TRBJ1-1, the V gene TRBV30; 7 nucleotides match TRBD1. The CDR3 is 15 residues long. J lost 5 bases, V lost 4 bases, and 13 bases had no gene match. Per germline, CDR1 GTSNPN and CDR2 SVGIG (reference sequence). The CDR3 region is CAWTTKRQGGTEAFF. CDR3 bases: TGTGCCTGGACTACTAAAAGACAGGGCGGAACTGAAGCTTTCTTT. Together with reference TRBV30 and TRBJ1-1, the CDR3 gives the full variable domain: SQTIHQWPATLVQPVGSPLSLECTVEGTSNPNLYWYRQAAGRGLQLLFYSVGIGQISSEVPQNLSASRPQDRQFILSSKKLLLSDSGFYLCAWTTKRQGGTEAFFGQGTRLTVV.

This clone was seen a handful of times. The chain uses TRBV27 and TRBJ1-4, with D unclear. V shed 6 bases and J shed 7 bases, with 15 bases lying between them. CDR3 length equals 14 residues. Per germline, CDR1 MNHEY and CDR2 SMNVEV (reference sequence). DNA for the CDR3: TGTGCCAGCAGGGAACGGGGATATAGTGAAAAACTGTTTTTT. Translation: CASRERGYSEKLFF.

The V gene is TRBV29-1, the J gene TRBJ1-2; maybe TRBD1 (5 bases). This CDR3 contains 13 residues. Looked up from germline, CDR1 is SQVTM and CDR2 is ANQGSEA. V lost 4 bases and J 4 bases, leaving 13 bases between the germline ends. The CDR3: CSVVPPGGYGYTF. DNA of the CDR3: TGCAGCGTTGTACCACCGGGGGGCTATGGCTACACCTTC.

V usage is TRBV18 and J usage is TRBJ2-2; 11 bases line up with TRBD2. J lost 0 bases, V lost 4 bases, and 7 bases had no gene match. There are 18 residues in the CDR3. From germline, CDR1 is KGHSH and CDR2 LQKENI. CDR3 amino acids: CASSLSTSGASNTGELFF. The CDR3, as DNA: TGTGCCAGCTCACTATCGACTAGCGGGGCATCGAACACCGGGGAGCTGTTTTTT.

The J gene is TRBJ1-2, the V gene TRBV7-6; D might be TRBD1 (5 bases). This CDR3 contains 12 residues. Trimming shortened V by 5 bases and J by 6 bases, and 10 bases separated the two germline ends. CDR1 is SGHVS and CDR2 is FNYEAQ in the germline V gene. CDR3 amino acids: CASSAGHDGYTF. The CDR3 DNA reads TGTGCCAGCAGCGCCGGACACGATGGCTACACCTTC.

The chain carries TRBV9 and TRBJ1-2; 8 bases line up with TRBD1. V shed 6 bases and J 4 bases; nucleotides not matched to a gene: 5. The CDR3 consists of 13 residues. The germline V gene encodes CDR1 SGDLS and CDR2 YYNGEE. Here the CDR3 DNA reads TGTGCCAGCACCCGACAGGGGACCTATGGCTACACCTTC. Translation gives CASTRQGTYGYTF.

V is TRBV4-1 and J is TRBJ1-3; D possibly corresponds to TRBD1 (5 bases). The germline gives CDR1 MGHRA, CDR2 YSYEKL. This CDR3 is built from 15 residues. Trimming shortened V by 1 base and J by 2 bases, and 9 bases separated the two germline ends. The CDR3 loop reads CASSQGPGTGNTIYF. The DNA for the CDR3 is TGCGCCAGCAGCCAAGGTCCAGGGACTGGAAACACCATATATTTT.

The CDR3 nucleotides read TGTGCCAGCAGCTCCTCGACAGCTCCCTCTGGAAACACCATATATTTT. It translates to CASSSSTAPSGNTIYF. The chain has TRBV13 and TRBJ1-3, with D possibly TRBD1 on 5 matching bases. The V end lost 4 bases, the J end lost 0 bases, and 13 bases lay between the germline ends. Germline values: CDR1 PRHDT, CDR2 FYEKMQ (reference sequence). The CDR3 loop spans 16 amino acids.

The rearrangement links TRBV19 to TRBJ2-2; D perhaps matches TRBD1 (5 bases). Trimming removed 4 bases at V and 5 bases at J, with 14 bases between. This CDR3 spans 15 amino acids. CDR1 is LNHDA and CDR2 is SQIVND in the germline V gene (reference sequence). The CDR3 DNA is TGTGCCAGTAGTAACACCCCCAGGGAAACCGGGGAGCTGTTTTTT. Amino acids: CASSNTPRETGELFF.

This rearrangement joins TRBV7-9 to TRBJ2-5; 12 nucleotides match TRBD1. The ends lost 5 bases at V and 7 bases at J; junction bases unmatched: 11. The CDR3 length is 16 residues. CDR1 is SEHNR, CDR2 FQNEAQ, per germline (reference sequence). The CDR3 DNA reads as TGTGCCAGCAGCGCAGGGACAGGGGGCGCGGTCGGGACCCAGTACTTC. This gives the protein CASSAGTGGAVGTQYF.

This chain links TRBV6-5 with TRBJ1-6, with 7 bases identical to TRBD1. The CDR3 totals 14 residues. CDR1 and CDR2 from the germline V gene are MNHEY and SVGAGI. V gave up 10 bases and J gave up 7 bases; unmatched junction bases: 10. Here the CDR3 DNA reads TGTGCCACCTCACAGGGGTTGTTGAATTCACCCCTCCACTTT. Amino acids: CATSQGLLNSPLHF.

V is TRBV14 and J is TRBJ2-3; 9 nucleotides align to TRBD1. Germline V lookup: CDR1 SGHDN, CDR2 FVKESK. The CDR3 runs to 15 residues. V gave up 4 bases and J gave up 4 bases; unmatched junction bases: 6. The CDR3 is CASSPGQGNSDTQYF. The CDR3 DNA follows: TGTGCCAGCAGCCCGGGACAGGGAAACTCAGATACGCAGTATTTT.

The V gene is TRBV18, the J gene TRBJ2-7; TRBD2 aligns across 15 bases. Trimming cost V 5 bases and J 2 bases; bases outside gene matches: 1. CDR1 and CDR2 (germline): KGHSH, LQKENI. The CDR3 totals 15 residues. CDR3 sequence reads: CASSGLAGGAYEQYF. CDR3 sequence (DNA): TGTGCCAGCTCAGGACTAGCGGGGGGGGCCTACGAGCAGTACTTC.

V and J are TRBV28 and TRBJ2-7, with D tentatively TRBD1 (5 bases). V lost 7 bases, J lost 2 bases, and 12 bases lay in between. CDR1 is MDHEN, CDR2 SYDVKM, per germline. The CDR3 is made up of 13 amino acids. The CDR3 region is CASIGQGAYEQYF. CDR3 nucleotides: TGTGCCAGCATCGGCCAGGGTGCCTACGAGCAGTACTTC.